This T cell receptor (beta chain) was identified in a study of shared clonotypes between healthy human individuals. The ends were cut back, 3 bases at V and 0 bases at J, with 12 bases in the middle. The CDR3 spans 16 residues. Germline-derived CDR1 and CDR2 are SGHTA and FQGNSA. Assay execution took place at the deep level. It was across several immunoSEQ plates that each subset's genomic DNA was evenly split. Generated by immunoSEQ multiplex PCR, the TCRdb table keeps only in-frame clones and is missing some. The profile shows about 2.3 million clones, under 95% of them singletons. Adult Caucasians living in Nashville, Tennessee made up all of the donors. Splitting the CD4+ cells yielded a CD45RA+ naive subset and a CD45RA-negative memory subset.

Material: naive CD4+ T cells from PBMCs. Subset in this sample: CD45RA+ positively selected. The sequence came from a man aged 18 to 35 in good health. Some clones in this sample may be carry-over from other donors' samples. The chain carries TRBV7-2 and TRBJ1-3; no firm D call. The CDR3 bases are TGTGCCAGCAGCTTGAGACTACCAAACTCTGGAAACACCATATATTTT. Amino acid sequence: CASSLRLPNSGNTIYF.